The present entry profiles one T cell receptor (beta chain) with its context. The record originates from a study of blood T cell repertoires in COVID-19. In the original processing: From reference gene primer amplification, estimates of nucleated cell counts were derived. Libraries were prepared by immunoSEQ multiplex PCR; TCRdb keeps only in-frame clonotypes and omits some of them. V, J and clone size are those of that table, while D and trimming were read from the DNA. This table has about 200,000 clones, roughly 84% appearing once. Source material: peripheral blood. This clonotype was sampled from a woman over 75 with acute or convalescent COVID-19.

The CDR3 DNA follows: TGTGCCAGCAGCCTTCGGGACAGGGGGCGAACTAATGAAAAACTGTTTTTT. Protein: CASSLRDRGRTNEKLFF. J is TRBJ1-4 and V is TRBV11-2, with 12 bases identical to TRBD1. V lost 5 bases, J lost 1 base, and 5 bases stayed unmatched. This CDR3 spans 17 amino acids. CDR1 and CDR2 from the germline V gene are SGHAT and FQNNGV.